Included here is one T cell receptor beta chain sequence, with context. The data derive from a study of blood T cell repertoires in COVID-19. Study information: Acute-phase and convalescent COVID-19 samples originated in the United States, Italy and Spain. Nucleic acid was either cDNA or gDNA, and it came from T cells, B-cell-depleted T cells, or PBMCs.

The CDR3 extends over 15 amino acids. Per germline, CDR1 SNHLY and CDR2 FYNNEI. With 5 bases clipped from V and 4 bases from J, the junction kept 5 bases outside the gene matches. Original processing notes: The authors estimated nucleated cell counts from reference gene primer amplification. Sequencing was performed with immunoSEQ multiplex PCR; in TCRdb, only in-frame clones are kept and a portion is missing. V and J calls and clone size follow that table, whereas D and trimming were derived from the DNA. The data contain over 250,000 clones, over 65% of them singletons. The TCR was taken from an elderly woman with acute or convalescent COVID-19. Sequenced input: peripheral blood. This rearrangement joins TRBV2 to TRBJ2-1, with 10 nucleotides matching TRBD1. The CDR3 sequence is CASSLGQGVYNEQFF. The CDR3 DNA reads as TGTGCCAGCAGTCTTGGACAGGGGGTGTACAATGAGCAGTTCTTC.